Listed below are T cell receptor beta chains from one sample, sequenced in a study of T cells in localized non-small cell lung cancer. Using immunoSEQ multiplex PCR, the repertoire was profiled, and TCRdb retains in-frame clones only, with some absent. The sample lists 90,000 to 95,000 clones, about 87% occurring once. The sample here was peripheral blood, taken before any cancer treatment. The receptors come from a man aged 35-75 years with stage I squamous cell lung carcinoma. Both conserved end residues are trimmed from each CDR3. Fields, in order: CDR3 length, V gene, D gene, J gene, clone size, CDR3 protein. D genes are given only for firm matches. Clone size is not always given. Where it is, it says once, few, many or a class for expanded clones.

cdr3_length: 9; v_call: TRBV30; d_call: TRBD1; j_call: TRBJ1-2; clone_size: NA; cdr3_aa: ASDRNYGYT
cdr3_length: 9; v_call: TRBV6-1; d_call: NA; j_call: TRBJ2-3; clone_size: NA; cdr3_aa: ASSARDTQY
cdr3_length: 11; v_call: TRBV4-1; d_call: NA; j_call: TRBJ1-1; clone_size: NA; cdr3_aa: ASSRTENTEAF
cdr3_length: 14; v_call: TRBV27; d_call: NA; j_call: TRBJ2-1; clone_size: once; cdr3_aa: ASGPPRGLPRNEQF
cdr3_length: 12; v_call: TRBV5-6; d_call: TRBD2; j_call: TRBJ2-3; clone_size: NA; cdr3_aa: ASSRWDYRDTQY
cdr3_length: 10; v_call: TRBV19; d_call: NA; j_call: TRBJ1-1; clone_size: NA; cdr3_aa: ASSAHRNEAF
cdr3_length: 13; v_call: TRBV5-4; d_call: NA; j_call: TRBJ1-1; clone_size: few; cdr3_aa: ASSLVGVMNTEAF
cdr3_length: 12; v_call: TRBV29-1; d_call: NA; j_call: TRBJ2-5; clone_size: NA; cdr3_aa: SVVGGAGGETQY
cdr3_length: 11; v_call: TRBV29-1; d_call: TRBD1; j_call: TRBJ1-5; clone_size: NA; cdr3_aa: SVGGTGDQPQH
cdr3_length: 11; v_call: TRBV11-2; d_call: NA; j_call: TRBJ1-2; clone_size: NA; cdr3_aa: ASSFRGAYGYT
cdr3_length: 13; v_call: TRBV4-2; d_call: TRBD1; j_call: TRBJ1-1; clone_size: NA; cdr3_aa: ASSPGTGMNTEAF
cdr3_length: 15; v_call: TRBV5-1; d_call: TRBD1; j_call: TRBJ1-4; clone_size: NA; cdr3_aa: ASSGQGAGATNEKLF
cdr3_length: 9; v_call: TRBV20-1; d_call: NA; j_call: TRBJ1-1; clone_size: NA; cdr3_aa: SAPLGGGAF
cdr3_length: 12; v_call: TRBV4-2; d_call: TRBD1; j_call: TRBJ1-1; clone_size: NA; cdr3_aa: ASSPSGGATEAF
cdr3_length: 14; v_call: TRBV18; d_call: TRBD2; j_call: TRBJ2-1; clone_size: once; cdr3_aa: ASSPHPSGESNEQF
cdr3_length: 11; v_call: TRBV30; d_call: NA; j_call: TRBJ1-1; clone_size: NA; cdr3_aa: AWSATGSLKAF
cdr3_length: 11; v_call: TRBV18; d_call: NA; j_call: TRBJ1-5; clone_size: NA; cdr3_aa: ASSRQEYQPQH
cdr3_length: 16; v_call: TRBV19; d_call: NA; j_call: TRBJ2-1; clone_size: once; cdr3_aa: ASSKGRQLTRSYNEQF
cdr3_length: 11; v_call: TRBV7-9; d_call: TRBD1; j_call: TRBJ1-5; clone_size: NA; cdr3_aa: ASSLAGGQPQH
cdr3_length: 10; v_call: TRBV9; d_call: NA; j_call: TRBJ1-3; clone_size: NA; cdr3_aa: ASSAHSVPIY
cdr3_length: 13; v_call: TRBV6-1; d_call: NA; j_call: TRBJ1-1; clone_size: NA; cdr3_aa: ASSQVTSGLAEAF
cdr3_length: 10; v_call: TRBV14; d_call: NA; j_call: TRBJ1-2; clone_size: NA; cdr3_aa: ASSQGSSGYT
cdr3_length: 13; v_call: TRBV10-3; d_call: TRBD1; j_call: TRBJ2-2; clone_size: once; cdr3_aa: AISRDRQNTGELF
cdr3_length: 13; v_call: TRBV5-1; d_call: TRBD1; j_call: TRBJ2-1; clone_size: NA; cdr3_aa: ASRPQGDSYNEQF
cdr3_length: 13; v_call: TRBV28; d_call: NA; j_call: TRBJ1-5; clone_size: NA; cdr3_aa: ASRPRRQNNQPQH
cdr3_length: 13; v_call: TRBV19; d_call: NA; j_call: TRBJ1-2; clone_size: NA; cdr3_aa: ASSILGASDYGYT
cdr3_length: 12; v_call: TRBV7-3; d_call: TRBD1; j_call: TRBJ2-5; clone_size: NA; cdr3_aa: ASSSGQTQETQY
cdr3_length: 13; v_call: TRBV5-6; d_call: NA; j_call: TRBJ2-6; clone_size: NA; cdr3_aa: ASSFRDTGANVLT
cdr3_length: 13; v_call: TRBV5-6; d_call: NA; j_call: TRBJ1-2; clone_size: few; cdr3_aa: ASSRSIQGNYGYT
cdr3_length: 17; v_call: TRBV27; d_call: TRBD2; j_call: TRBJ2-7; clone_size: NA; cdr3_aa: ASSPFGLAGSLRPYEQY
cdr3_length: 13; v_call: TRBV6-5; d_call: TRBD1; j_call: TRBJ2-2; clone_size: NA; cdr3_aa: ASSSPGQGAGELF
cdr3_length: 13; v_call: TRBV4-1; d_call: NA; j_call: TRBJ1-5; clone_size: few; cdr3_aa: ASSPNYRGNQPQH
cdr3_length: 11; v_call: TRBV25-1; d_call: NA; j_call: TRBJ2-5; clone_size: NA; cdr3_aa: ASREGGVETQY
cdr3_length: 14; v_call: TRBV7-7; d_call: NA; j_call: TRBJ2-7; clone_size: once; cdr3_aa: ASSFRPGTPTYEQY
cdr3_length: 13; v_call: TRBV5-6; d_call: NA; j_call: TRBJ2-1; clone_size: NA; cdr3_aa: ASSFAGSPYNEQF
cdr3_length: 12; v_call: TRBV28; d_call: NA; j_call: TRBJ1-5; clone_size: NA; cdr3_aa: ASSLSGIEQPQH
cdr3_length: 12; v_call: TRBV7-9; d_call: NA; j_call: TRBJ1-5; clone_size: NA; cdr3_aa: ASSPLGQFGDQH
cdr3_length: 13; v_call: TRBV28; d_call: TRBD2; j_call: TRBJ2-7; clone_size: few; cdr3_aa: ASSPRGGFSYEQY
cdr3_length: 12; v_call: TRBV5-1; d_call: TRBD1; j_call: TRBJ2-5; clone_size: NA; cdr3_aa: ASSLGQQQETQY
cdr3_length: 15; v_call: TRBV13; d_call: TRBD2; j_call: TRBJ2-1; clone_size: NA; cdr3_aa: ASSPGKRGWSYNEQF
cdr3_length: 12; v_call: TRBV19; d_call: NA; j_call: TRBJ1-1; clone_size: NA; cdr3_aa: ASSISIPNTEAF
cdr3_length: 14; v_call: TRBV15; d_call: NA; j_call: TRBJ1-4; clone_size: NA; cdr3_aa: ATSRRPGAGVEKLF
cdr3_length: 17; v_call: TRBV13; d_call: TRBD2; j_call: TRBJ2-2; clone_size: NA; cdr3_aa: ASSLWQLFGGANTGELF
cdr3_length: 11; v_call: TRBV19; d_call: TRBD1; j_call: TRBJ1-1; clone_size: NA; cdr3_aa: ASGPDRDTEAF
cdr3_length: 11; v_call: TRBV2; d_call: NA; j_call: TRBJ1-6; clone_size: NA; cdr3_aa: ASSPRGRSPLH
cdr3_length: 11; v_call: TRBV10-3; d_call: NA; j_call: TRBJ2-5; clone_size: NA; cdr3_aa: AIKGGREETQY
cdr3_length: 13; v_call: TRBV5-1; d_call: NA; j_call: TRBJ1-4; clone_size: NA; cdr3_aa: ASSQEGASGEKLF
cdr3_length: 12; v_call: TRBV7-9; d_call: NA; j_call: TRBJ2-7; clone_size: NA; cdr3_aa: ASSFGNFAYEQY
cdr3_length: 16; v_call: TRBV5-5; d_call: NA; j_call: TRBJ1-2; clone_size: NA; cdr3_aa: ASSSPGWQELTSYGYT
cdr3_length: 11; v_call: TRBV5-1; d_call: NA; j_call: TRBJ2-2; clone_size: NA; cdr3_aa: ASRALSGEELF
cdr3_length: 13; v_call: TRBV28; d_call: NA; j_call: TRBJ1-2; clone_size: NA; cdr3_aa: ASSSMTRRFEGYT
cdr3_length: 13; v_call: TRBV6-1; d_call: NA; j_call: TRBJ1-1; clone_size: NA; cdr3_aa: ASSERGQPNTEAF
cdr3_length: 14; v_call: TRBV7-9; d_call: NA; j_call: TRBJ1-4; clone_size: few; cdr3_aa: ASSLSGAGSGEKLF
cdr3_length: 13; v_call: TRBV7-9; d_call: TRBD2; j_call: TRBJ2-5; clone_size: once; cdr3_aa: ASSYAGTSQETQY
cdr3_length: 11; v_call: TRBV18; d_call: NA; j_call: TRBJ2-4; clone_size: NA; cdr3_aa: ASSLSWSELQY
cdr3_length: 12; v_call: TRBV4-3; d_call: NA; j_call: TRBJ1-1; clone_size: NA; cdr3_aa: ASSQEGRSSRAF
cdr3_length: 14; v_call: TRBV29-1; d_call: NA; j_call: TRBJ1-2; clone_size: NA; cdr3_aa: SVPSSGTPKNYGYT
cdr3_length: 10; v_call: TRBV2; d_call: NA; j_call: TRBJ1-2; clone_size: NA; cdr3_aa: ASSAAAYGYT
cdr3_length: 14; v_call: TRBV5-1; d_call: TRBD1; j_call: TRBJ2-7; clone_size: NA; cdr3_aa: ASSFNRDSLVYEQY